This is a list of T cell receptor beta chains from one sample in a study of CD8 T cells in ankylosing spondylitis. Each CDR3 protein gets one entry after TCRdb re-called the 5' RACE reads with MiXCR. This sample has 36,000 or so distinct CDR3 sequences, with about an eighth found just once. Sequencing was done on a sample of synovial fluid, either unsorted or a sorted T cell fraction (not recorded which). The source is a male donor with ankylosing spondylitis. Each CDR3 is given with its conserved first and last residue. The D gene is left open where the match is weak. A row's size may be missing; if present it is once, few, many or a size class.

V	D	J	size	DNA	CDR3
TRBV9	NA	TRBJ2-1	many	TGTGCCAGCAGCGTAGGGGGTGGGGCAGGGCGGGAGCAGTTCTTC	CASSVGGGAGREQFF
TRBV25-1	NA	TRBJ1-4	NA	TGTGCCAGCAGTGAATCGGAACTGGGTTGGGTTAACCATGAAAAACTGTTTTTT	CASSESELGWVNHEKLFF
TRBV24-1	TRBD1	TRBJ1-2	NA	TGTGCCACCAGTGATCGGACAGGGAATGGCTACACCTTC	CATSDRTGNGYTF
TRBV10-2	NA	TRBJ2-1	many	TGCGCCAGCAGTGAGTCAGCTAGGGGGGATGAGCAGTTCTTC	CASSESARGDEQFF
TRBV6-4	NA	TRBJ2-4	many	TGTGCCAGCAGTGCTTCGGCGGGGGGACAGGGCATTCAGTACTTC	CASSASAGGQGIQYF
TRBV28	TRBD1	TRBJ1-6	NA	TGTGCCAGCAGTTCCCCGGACAGGGGCCGTTCACCCCTCCACTTT	CASSSPDRGRSPLHF
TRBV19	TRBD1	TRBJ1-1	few	TGTGCCAGTAGTGACCCCTGGACAGGGAACACTGAAGCTTTCTTT	CASSDPWTGNTEAFF
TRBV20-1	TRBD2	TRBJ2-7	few	TGCAGTGCTCCGACTAGCGAGACCTACGAGCAGTACTTC	CSAPTSETYEQYF
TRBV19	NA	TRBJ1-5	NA	TGTGCCAGTGCTGATTTTAGCAATCAGCCCCAGCATTTT	CASADFSNQPQHF
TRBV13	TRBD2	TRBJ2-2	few	TGTGCCAGCAGCTTAGATGATCCCCTAGCGGGAGGGTCGTGGCTCACCGGGGAGCTGTTTTTT	CASSLDDPLAGGSWLTGELFF
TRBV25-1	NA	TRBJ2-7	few	TGTGCCAGCAGTGACACCGGGGGTGCTGAGCAGTACTTC	CASSDTGGAEQYF
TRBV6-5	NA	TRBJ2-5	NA	TGTGCCAGCAGTTACTCGAAAAGACACTGGAGGCAAGAGACCCAGTACTTC	CASSYSKRHWRQETQYF
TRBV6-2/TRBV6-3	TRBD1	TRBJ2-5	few	TGTGCCAGCAGTTCCTGGGACAGCCAAGAGACCCAGTACTTC	CASSSWDSQETQYF
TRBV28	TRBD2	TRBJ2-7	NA	TGTGCCAGCAGTTTTTTAACTAGCGGGACATCCTACGAGCAGTACTTC	CASSFLTSGTSYEQYF
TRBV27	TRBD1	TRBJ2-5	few	TGTGCCAGCAGTTTACATGACAGGGGTGGGGAGACCCAGTACTTC	CASSLHDRGGETQYF
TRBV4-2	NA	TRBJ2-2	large	TGTGCCAGCAGCCAAGTGATTGGAACCACCGGGGAGCTGTTTTTT	CASSQVIGTTGELFF
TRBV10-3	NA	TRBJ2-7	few	TGTGCCATCAGTGACGGCTCCTACGAGCAGTACTTC	CAISDGSYEQYF
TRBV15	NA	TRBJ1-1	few	TGTGCCACCAGCAGAGAACTGGTCGGCACTGAAGCTTTCTTT	CATSRELVGTEAFF
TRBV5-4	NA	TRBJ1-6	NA	TGTGCCAGCAGCTTGGGTAGGGGTAATTCACCCCTCCACTTT	CASSLGRGNSPLHF
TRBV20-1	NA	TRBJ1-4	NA	TGCAGTGCTAGACGGCGGGGCGGAAAACTGTTTTTT	CSARRRGGKLFF
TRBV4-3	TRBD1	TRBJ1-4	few	TGCGCCAGCAGCCAGGTCGGGACAGGAGAAAAACTGTTTTTT	CASSQVGTGEKLFF
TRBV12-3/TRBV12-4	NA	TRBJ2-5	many	TGTGCCAGCAGTTTAGAAACAGGGGAGGAAGAGACCCAGTACTTC	CASSLETGEEETQYF
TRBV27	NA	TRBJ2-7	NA	TGTGCCAGCAGTTTACCTTCCTACGAGCAGTACTTC	CASSLPSYEQYF
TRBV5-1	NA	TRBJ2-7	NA	TGCGCCAGCAGCTTGGTTCCGGGGACCGCCTACGAGCAGTACTTC	CASSLVPGTAYEQYF
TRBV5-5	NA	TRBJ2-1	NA	TGTGCCAGCAGCTTGGGGGCCCTAATCGATGAGCAGTTCTTC	CASSLGALIDEQFF
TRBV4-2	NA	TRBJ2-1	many	TGTGCCAGCAGCCAGGAAGACCTTAGCTCCTACAATGAGCAGTTCTTC	CASSQEDLSSYNEQFF
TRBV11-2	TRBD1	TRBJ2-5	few	TGTGCCAGCAGCCTTGGACAGGGTCGGAGGGAGACCCAGTACTTC	CASSLGQGRRETQYF
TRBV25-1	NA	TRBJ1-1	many	TGTGCCAGCAGTGAATATGGTCAGGGAGTCCCAGAAGCTTTCTTT	CASSEYGQGVPEAFF
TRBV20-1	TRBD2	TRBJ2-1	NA	TGCAGTGCCCTCTCTTTTAGCGGGGGGGTAAATGAGCAGTTCTTC	CSALSFSGGVNEQFF
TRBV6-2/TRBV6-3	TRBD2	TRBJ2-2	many	TGTGCCAGCAGTTACGGACTAGCGGGGCTGACCGGGGAGCTGTTTTTT	CASSYGLAGLTGELFF
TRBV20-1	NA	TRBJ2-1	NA	TGCAGCGCGGGCCAGGCAGCGGGCTACAATGAGCAGTTCTTC	CSAGQAAGYNEQFF
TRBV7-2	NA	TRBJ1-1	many	TGTGCCAGCAGCTTTGGACTGAACACTGAAGCTTTCTTT	CASSFGLNTEAFF
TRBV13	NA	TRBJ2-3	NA	TGTGCCAGCAGCTCCAACATCATTGACAGGTTGGGAGATACGCAGTATTTT	CASSSNIIDRLGDTQYF
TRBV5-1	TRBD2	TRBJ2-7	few	TGCGCCAGCAGCCGAAACGGACTAGCAGCCCACGAGCAGTACTTC	CASSRNGLAAHEQYF
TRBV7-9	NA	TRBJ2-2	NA	TGTGCCAGCAGCATGCCAGAGGGGAGGAACACCGGGGAGCTGTTTTTT	CASSMPEGRNTGELFF
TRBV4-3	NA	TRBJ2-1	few	TGCGCCAGCAGCCAAGATAGGGCCGCCTCCTACAATGAGCAGTTCTTC	CASSQDRAASYNEQFF
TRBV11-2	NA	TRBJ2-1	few	TGTGCCAGCAGCCTGCGCCCCGTAGCGGCAAACAATGAGCAGTTCTTC	CASSLRPVAANNEQFF
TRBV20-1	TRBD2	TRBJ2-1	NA	TGCAGCGCTCCAGGGGGTAGCGGGAGGATATCCTACAATGAGCAGTTCTTC	CSAPGGSGRISYNEQFF
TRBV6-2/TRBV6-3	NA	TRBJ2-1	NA	TGTGCCAGCAGTATAGCGGAATACAATGAGCAGTTCTTC	CASSIAEYNEQFF
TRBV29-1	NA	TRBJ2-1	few	TGCAGCGTTGTGAGACCAGCCCACAATGAGCAGTTCTTC	CSVVRPAHNEQFF
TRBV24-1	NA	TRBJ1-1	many	TGTGCCACCAGTGAGAAAACGACAGGAGGTGAGGCTTTCTTT	CATSEKTTGGEAFF
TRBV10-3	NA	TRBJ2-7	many	TGTGCCATCAGTGTGGACGGACCCTACGAGCAGTACTTC	CAISVDGPYEQYF
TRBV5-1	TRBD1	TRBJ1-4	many	TGCGCCAGCAGCTTGGATGGGACAGGGGTTGAAAAACTGTTTTTT	CASSLDGTGVEKLFF
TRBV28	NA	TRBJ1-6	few	TGTGCCAGCAGCCGGAGCTCCTATAATTCACCCCTCCACTTT	CASSRSSYNSPLHF
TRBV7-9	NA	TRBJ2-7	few	TGTGCCAGCAGCTTAGACGTCAGGGAATGGCGGTACTACGAGCAGTACTTC	CASSLDVREWRYYEQYF